The 14 T cell receptor beta chains given below trace back to one sample, sequenced in a study of blood T cell repertoires in COVID-19. Repertoires were generated with immunoSEQ multiplex PCR, while TCRdb's copy carries only in-frame clones and drops some. The table has about 400,000 clones, around 86% seen once. Sequencing input: peripheral blood. These receptors were taken from a woman aged 30 to 39 with active or convalescent COVID-19.

The chain combines TRBV6-5 with TRBJ1-4, with 8 bases fitting TRBD1. V shed 2 bases, J shed 0 bases, and the junction held 2 bases outside the gene matches. This CDR3 contains 16 residues. In germline, CDR1 is MNHEY, CDR2 SVGAGI. The CDR3 protein is CASSYDRGSTNEKLFF. The CDR3 nucleotides read TGTGCCAGCAGTTACGACAGGGGTTCAACTAATGAAAAACTGTTTTTT.

The rearrangement joins TRBV5-1 to TRBJ2-1; 14 bases fit TRBD2. V lost 4 bases to trimming and J lost 9 bases; unmatched junction nucleotides: 6. CDR1 is SGHRS, CDR2 YFSETQ, per germline. The CDR3 is 15 residues long. CDR3 sequence (DNA): TGCGCCAGCAGCCCGGGACTAGCGGGGGTTGGTGAGCAGTTCTTC. It is translated as CASSPGLAGVGEQFF.

The chain joins TRBV13 to TRBJ2-3; possibly TRBD2 for D (5 bases). CDR3 length: 13 residues. Trimming took off 8 bases at V and 0 bases at J, with 9 bases between the two ends. CDR1 is PRHDT, CDR2 FYEKMQ, per germline (reference sequence). The CDR3 reads CASAIASTDTQYF. The CDR3 DNA sequence: TGTGCCAGCGCGATAGCGAGCACAGATACGCAGTATTTT.

This rearrangement joins TRBV11-3 to TRBJ2-1; 9 nucleotides match TRBD2. This CDR3 has 14 residues. CDR1 and CDR2 from the germline V gene are SGHNT and YENEEA. V shed 4 bases and J 5 bases; nucleotides not matched to a gene: 3. CDR3 coding DNA: TGTGCCAGCAGCTCCCCTAGCGGGAACAATGAGCAGTTCTTC. Translated: CASSSPSGNNEQFF.

This chain uses TRBV5-1 with TRBJ2-3; 9 nucleotides align to TRBD2. Trimming took 1 base from V and 5 from J; bases not matched to a gene: 8. CDR1 is SGHRS, CDR2 YFSETQ, per germline. The CDR3 extends over 16 amino acids. CDR3 nucleotide sequence: TGCGCCAGCAGCTTGAATGGCGGACTAGCGCTAGATACGCAGTATTTT. Translated, it gives CASSLNGGLALDTQYF. Supplemented by reference TRBV5-1 and TRBJ2-3, the full variable domain reads KAGVTQTPRYLIKTRGQQVTLSCSPISGHRSVSWYQQTPGQGLQFLFEYFSETQRNKGNFPGRFSGRQFSNSRSEMNVSTLELGDSALYLCASSLNGGLALDTQYFGPGTRLTVL.

The gene calls are TRBV4-1 and TRBJ1-1; the D gene is possibly TRBD1 (5 bases). The V gene lost 1 base and the J gene lost 10 bases, with 16 bases spanning the gap. Germline values: CDR1 MGHRA, CDR2 YSYEKL. The length of the CDR3 is 14 residues. In nucleotides, the CDR3 is TGCGCCAGCAGCCAAGTGAGTGGGGGGTATGGAGCTTTCTTT. Translation gives CASSQVSGGYGAFF.

This sequence joins TRBV4-1 and TRBJ1-2, with 9 bases lining up with TRBD1. Germline assignment: CDR1 MGHRA and CDR2 YSYEKL. Trimming cost V 3 bases and J 5 bases; bases outside gene matches: 16. The CDR3 spans 18 residues. Here the CDR3 reads CASSHGILDRGILYGYTF. CDR3 coding DNA: TGCGCCAGCAGCCACGGTATACTGGACAGGGGAATTTTGTATGGCTACACCTTC.

The CDR3 nucleotides read TGTGCCAGCAGCTTATCTCGCCAGGGCAATCAGCCCCAGCATTTT. Its translation: CASSLSRQGNQPQHF. This chain uses TRBV7-9 with TRBJ1-5; D is uncertain. The CDR3 is 15 residues long. Per germline, CDR1 SEHNR and CDR2 FQNEAQ (reference sequence). The ends were cut back, 2 bases at V and 2 bases at J, with 10 bases in the middle.

This clone has a count of ten or more. The V call is TRBV7-9, the J call TRBJ2-1, with a tentative D call TRBD2 (5 bases). The V gene's germline CDR1 is SEHNR and CDR2 FQNEAQ (reference sequence). V was trimmed by 5 bases and J by 10 bases, leaving 18 bases between them. The CDR3 totals 14 residues. CDR3 coding DNA: TGTGCCAGCAGCGATACCCAGACTACATGGGAGCAGTTCTTC. This encodes CASSDTQTTWEQFF.

In the case of this clone: Given a much more abundant clone one base away, this may be a read error. The chain is built from TRBV5-4 and TRBJ2-1; 10 nucleotides align to TRBD2. V lost 0 bases, J lost 5 bases, and 2 bases stayed unmatched. Germline V gene data show CDR1 as SGHNT and CDR2 as YYREEE (reference sequence). The length of the CDR3 is 15 residues. DNA of the CDR3: TGTGCCAGCAGCTTGGGACTAGCGGGTAACAATGAGCAGTTCTTC. Amino acid sequence: CASSLGLAGNNEQFF.

CDR3 coding DNA: TGCGCCAGCAGCTTGGGGGCAGGGCCTGCAACTAATGAAAAACTGTTTTTT. Translating it yields CASSLGAGPATNEKLFF. This sequence joins TRBV5-1 and TRBJ1-4, with D perhaps matching TRBD1 (5 bases). This CDR3 spans 17 amino acids. In germline, CDR1 is SGHRS, CDR2 YFSETQ. Trimming pared 0 bases from V and 0 bases from J, leaving 12 bases between. Drawing the rest from reference TRBV5-1 and TRBJ1-4, the complete variable domain is KAGVTQTPRYLIKTRGQQVTLSCSPISGHRSVSWYQQTPGQGLQFLFEYFSETQRNKGNFPGRFSGRQFSNSRSEMNVSTLELGDSALYLCASSLGAGPATNEKLFFGSGTQLSVL.

CDR3 loop: CASSQESWGLSIYF. The CDR3 DNA reads TGTGCCAGCAGCCAAGAGTCGTGGGGACTCTCCATATATTTT. This rearrangement joins TRBV3-1 (or the pseudogene TRBV3-2) to TRBJ1-3, with D possibly being TRBD1 (5 bases). Trimming took off 0 bases at V and 11 bases at J, with 14 bases between the two ends. CDR1 and CDR2 (germline): LGHDT, YNNKEL (reference sequence). This CDR3 has 14 residues.

The rearrangement joins TRBV5-1 to TRBJ1-2; 10 bases fit TRBD1. CDR3 length equals 16 residues. Germline V gene lookup returns CDR1 SGHRS and CDR2 YFSETQ. Trimming cost V 4 bases and J 5 bases; bases outside gene matches: 11. The CDR3 DNA reads as TGCGCCAGCAGCCCACTAAAGGGACAGGGGAAGTATGGCTACACCTTC. Translation gives CASSPLKGQGKYGYTF.

The sample holds one count of this clone. The rearrangement uses TRBV4-1 and TRBJ1-4; the D gene is possibly TRBD1 (6 bases). Germline CDR1 MGHRA, CDR2 YSYEKL. This CDR3 region has 16 residues. V shed 4 bases and J shed 4 bases, with 16 bases lying between them. The CDR3 protein is CASSPLLGAGNEKLFF. The CDR3 DNA follows: TGCGCCAGCAGCCCCTTACTGGGGGCCGGTAATGAAAAACTGTTTTTT.